This T cell receptor (beta chain) derives from a study of molecular identifiers for immune sequencing clone quantification. Study-wide points: Amid approximately 1 million naive cells, spiked Jurkat TCR RNA from one cell was reportedly still detectable.

CDR1 is LGHNA, CDR2 YSLEER, per germline. The CDR3 consists of 15 residues. The ends lost 3 bases at V and 2 bases at J; junction bases unmatched: 4. Sorting recovered naive CD8 T cells on a CD8+CD4-CCR7+CD45RA+ profile. Methods described previously, with TCR primers listed, were used for bulk TCR libraries. Each CDR3 protein is one row after TCRdb ran MiXCR on the PCR reads. The sample records nearly 650,000 distinct CDR3 sequences, 25% being singletons. This clonotype showed up just a few times. The antigen is not known. The sequencing input was naive CD8+ T cells from blood, with Jurkat cell RNA spiked in. This sample's subset: FACS-sorted CD8+CD4-CCR7+CD45RA+ naive T cells. This TCR came from a human donor in good health. Some libraries in this study had Jurkat cell RNA spiked in. The rearrangement uses TRBV4-3 and TRBJ2-7; 10 nucleotides match TRBD1. CDR3 loop: CASSQGTGAPYEQYF. Written as DNA, the CDR3 is TGCGCCAGCAGCCAGGGGACAGGGGCTCCCTACGAGCAGTACTTC.